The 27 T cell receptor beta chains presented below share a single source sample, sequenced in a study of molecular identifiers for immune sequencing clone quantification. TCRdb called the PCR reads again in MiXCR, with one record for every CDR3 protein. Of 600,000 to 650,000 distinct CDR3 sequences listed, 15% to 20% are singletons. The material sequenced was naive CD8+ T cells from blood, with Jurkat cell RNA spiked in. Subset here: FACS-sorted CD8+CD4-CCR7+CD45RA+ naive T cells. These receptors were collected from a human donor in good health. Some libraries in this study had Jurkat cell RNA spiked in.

Here the CDR3 reads CASSIRNEQFF. The CDR3 region has the DNA TGTGCCAGTAGTATTCGGAATGAGCAGTTCTTC. The J gene is TRBJ2-1, the V gene TRBV19; no clear D gene. The germline V gene encodes CDR1 LNHDA and CDR2 SQIVND (reference sequence). Trimming pared 3 bases from V and 7 bases from J, leaving 4 bases between. This CDR3 has 11 residues.

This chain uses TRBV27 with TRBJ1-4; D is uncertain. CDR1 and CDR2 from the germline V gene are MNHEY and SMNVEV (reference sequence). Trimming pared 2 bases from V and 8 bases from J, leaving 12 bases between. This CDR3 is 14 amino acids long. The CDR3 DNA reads TGTGCCAGCAGTTTACGGGGAGTGGGAGAAAAACTGTTTTTT. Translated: CASSLRGVGEKLFF.

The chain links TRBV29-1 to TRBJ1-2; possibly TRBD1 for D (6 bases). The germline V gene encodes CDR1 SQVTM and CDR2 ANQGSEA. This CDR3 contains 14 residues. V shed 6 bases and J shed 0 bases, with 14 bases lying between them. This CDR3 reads CSVKTRGSNYGYTF. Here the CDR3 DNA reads TGCAGCGTAAAAACCAGGGGCTCTAACTATGGCTACACCTTC. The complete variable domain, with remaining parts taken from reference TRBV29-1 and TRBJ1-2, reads SAVISQKPSRDICQRGTSLTIQCQVDSQVTMMFWYRQQPGQSLTLIATANQGSEATYESGFVIDKFPISRPNLTFSTLTVSNMSPEDSSIYLCSVKTRGSNYGYTFGSGTRLTVV.

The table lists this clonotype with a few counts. The CDR3 reads CASSMGLDHGYTF. For the CDR3, the DNA is TGTGCCAGTAGTATGGGTCTTGACCATGGCTACACCTTC. The chain is built from TRBV19 and TRBJ1-2; D gene uncertain. The V gene's germline CDR1 is LNHDA and CDR2 SQIVND (reference sequence). The CDR3 totals 13 residues. V dropped 3 bases and J dropped 6 bases, with 11 bases sitting between them.

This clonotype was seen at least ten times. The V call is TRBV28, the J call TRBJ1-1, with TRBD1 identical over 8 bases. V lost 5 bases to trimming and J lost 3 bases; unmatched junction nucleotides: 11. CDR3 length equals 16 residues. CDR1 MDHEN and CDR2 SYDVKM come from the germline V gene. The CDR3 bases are TGTGCCAGCAGTCCCACACTGCTGACAGGGGACACTGAAGCTTTCTTT. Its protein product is CASSPTLLTGDTEAFF. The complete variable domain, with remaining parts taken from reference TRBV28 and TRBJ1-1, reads DVKVTQSSRYLVKRTGEKVFLECVQDMDHENMFWYRQDPGLGLRLIYFSYDVKMKEKGDIPEGYSVSREKKERFSLILESASTNQTSMYLCASSPTLLTGDTEAFFGQGTRLTVV.

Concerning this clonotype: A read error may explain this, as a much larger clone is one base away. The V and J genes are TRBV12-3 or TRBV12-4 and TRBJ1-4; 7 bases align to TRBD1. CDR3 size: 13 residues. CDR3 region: CASTTGVDEKLLF. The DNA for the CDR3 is TGTGCCAGCACAACAGGGGTAGATGAAAAACTGCTTTTT.

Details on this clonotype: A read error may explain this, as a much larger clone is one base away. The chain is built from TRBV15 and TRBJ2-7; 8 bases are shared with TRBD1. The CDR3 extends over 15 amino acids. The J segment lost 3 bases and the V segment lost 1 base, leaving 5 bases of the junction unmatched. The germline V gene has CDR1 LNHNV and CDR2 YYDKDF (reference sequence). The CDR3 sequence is CATSRGKGQDYEQYF. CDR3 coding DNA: TGTGCCACCAGCAGAGGGAAGGGACAGGACTACGAGCAGTACTTC. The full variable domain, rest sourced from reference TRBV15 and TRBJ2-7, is DAMVIQNPRYQVTQFGKPVTLSCSQTLNHNVMYWYQQKSSQAPKLLFHYYDKDFNNEADTPDNFQSRRPNTSFCFLDIRSPGLGDTAMYLCATSRGKGQDYEQYFGPGTRLTVT.

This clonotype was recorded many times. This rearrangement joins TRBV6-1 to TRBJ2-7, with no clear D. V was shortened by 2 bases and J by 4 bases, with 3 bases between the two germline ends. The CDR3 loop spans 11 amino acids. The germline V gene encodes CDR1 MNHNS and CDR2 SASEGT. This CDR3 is CASSENYEQYF. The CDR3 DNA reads TGTGCCAGCAGTGAAAATTACGAGCAGTACTTC.

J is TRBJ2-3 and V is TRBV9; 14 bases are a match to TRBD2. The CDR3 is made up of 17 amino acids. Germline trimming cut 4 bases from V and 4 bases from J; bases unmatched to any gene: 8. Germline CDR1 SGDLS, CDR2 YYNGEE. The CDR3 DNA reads TGTGCCAGCAGCAACGAGACTAGCGGGGGGGTAGCAGATACGCAGTATTTT. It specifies CASSNETSGGVADTQYF.

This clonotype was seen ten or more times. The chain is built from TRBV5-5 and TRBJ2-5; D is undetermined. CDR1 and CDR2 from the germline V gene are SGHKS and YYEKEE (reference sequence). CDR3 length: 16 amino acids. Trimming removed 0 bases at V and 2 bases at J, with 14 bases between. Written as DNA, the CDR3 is TGTGCCAGCAGCTTGGTTGTTGTCCCGTTGCAAGAGACCCAGTACTTC. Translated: CASSLVVVPLQETQYF.

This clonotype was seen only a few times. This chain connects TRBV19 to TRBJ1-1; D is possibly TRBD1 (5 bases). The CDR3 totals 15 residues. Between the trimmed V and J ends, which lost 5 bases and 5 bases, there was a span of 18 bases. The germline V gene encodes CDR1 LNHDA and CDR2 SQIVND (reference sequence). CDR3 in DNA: TGTGCCAGTAGTCCGGTAGTCATTGGGGGGACTGAAGCTTTCTTT. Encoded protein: CASSPVVIGGTEAFF.

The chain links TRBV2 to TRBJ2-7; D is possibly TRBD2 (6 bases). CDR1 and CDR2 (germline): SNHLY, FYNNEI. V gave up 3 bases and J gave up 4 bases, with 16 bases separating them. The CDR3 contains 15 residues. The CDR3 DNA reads TGTGCCAGCAGTGATTGGGGCGGGAACCATTACGAGCAGTACTTC. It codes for CASSDWGGNHYEQYF.

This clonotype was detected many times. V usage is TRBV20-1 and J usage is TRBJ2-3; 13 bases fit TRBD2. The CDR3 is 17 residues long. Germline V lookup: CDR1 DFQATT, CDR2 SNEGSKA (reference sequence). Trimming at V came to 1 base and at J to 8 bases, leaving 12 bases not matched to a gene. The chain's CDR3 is CSARARGLAGVGGTQYF. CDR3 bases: TGCAGTGCTAGAGCCCGAGGACTAGCGGGGGTGGGCGGTACGCAGTATTTT.

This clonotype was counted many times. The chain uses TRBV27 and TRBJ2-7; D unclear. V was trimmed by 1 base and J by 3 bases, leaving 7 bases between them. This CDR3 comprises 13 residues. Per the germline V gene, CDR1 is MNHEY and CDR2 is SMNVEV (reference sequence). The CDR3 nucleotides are TGTGCCAGCAGTTTATTTTATAACTACGAGCAGTACTTC. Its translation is CASSLFYNYEQYF.

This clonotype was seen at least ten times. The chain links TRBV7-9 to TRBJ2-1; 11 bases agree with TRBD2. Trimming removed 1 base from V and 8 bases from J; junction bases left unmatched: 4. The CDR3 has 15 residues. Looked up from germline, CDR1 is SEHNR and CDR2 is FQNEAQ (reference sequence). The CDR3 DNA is TGTGCCAGCAGCTTAGGTTTGACTAGCGGGGATGAGCAGTTCTTC. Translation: CASSLGLTSGDEQFF.

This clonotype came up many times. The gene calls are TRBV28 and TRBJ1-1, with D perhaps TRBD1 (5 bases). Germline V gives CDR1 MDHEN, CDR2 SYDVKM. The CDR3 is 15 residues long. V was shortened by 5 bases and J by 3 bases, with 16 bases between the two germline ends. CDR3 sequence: CASSQTGLGDTEAFF. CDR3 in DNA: TGTGCCAGCAGTCAAACGGGACTGGGTGACACTGAAGCTTTCTTT.

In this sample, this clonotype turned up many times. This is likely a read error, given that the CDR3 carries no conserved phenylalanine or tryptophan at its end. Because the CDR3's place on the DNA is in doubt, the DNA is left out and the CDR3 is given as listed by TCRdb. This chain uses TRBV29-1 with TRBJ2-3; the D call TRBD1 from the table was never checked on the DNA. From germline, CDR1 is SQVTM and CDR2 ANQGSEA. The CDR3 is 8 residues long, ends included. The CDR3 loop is CSTPGDSP.

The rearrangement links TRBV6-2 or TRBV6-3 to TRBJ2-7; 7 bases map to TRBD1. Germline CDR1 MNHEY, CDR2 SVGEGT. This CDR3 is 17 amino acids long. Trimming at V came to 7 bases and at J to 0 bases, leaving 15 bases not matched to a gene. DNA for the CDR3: TGTGCCAGCATCTCGGGACAGAAGCTAGAGTTCTCCTACGAGCAGTACTTC. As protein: CASISGQKLEFSYEQYF.

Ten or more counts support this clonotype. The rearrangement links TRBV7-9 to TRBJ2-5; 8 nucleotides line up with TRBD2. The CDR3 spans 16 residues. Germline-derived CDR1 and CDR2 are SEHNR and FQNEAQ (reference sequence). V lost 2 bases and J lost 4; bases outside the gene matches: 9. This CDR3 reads CASSLTASGFRETQYF. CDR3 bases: TGTGCCAGCAGCTTAACGGCTAGCGGGTTTCGAGAGACCCAGTACTTC. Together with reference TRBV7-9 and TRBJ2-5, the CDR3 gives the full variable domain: DTGVSQNPRHKITKRGQNVTFRCDPISEHNRLYWYRQTLGQGPEFLTYFQNEAQLEKSRLLSDRFSAERPKGSFSTLEIQRTEQGDSAMYLCASSLTASGFRETQYFGPGTRLLVL.

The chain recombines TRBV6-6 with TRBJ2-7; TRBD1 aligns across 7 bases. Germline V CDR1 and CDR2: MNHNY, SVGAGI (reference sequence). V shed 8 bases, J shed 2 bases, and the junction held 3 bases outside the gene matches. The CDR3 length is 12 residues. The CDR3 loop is CASGDRTYEQYF. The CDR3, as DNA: TGTGCCAGCGGGGACAGAACCTACGAGCAGTACTTC.

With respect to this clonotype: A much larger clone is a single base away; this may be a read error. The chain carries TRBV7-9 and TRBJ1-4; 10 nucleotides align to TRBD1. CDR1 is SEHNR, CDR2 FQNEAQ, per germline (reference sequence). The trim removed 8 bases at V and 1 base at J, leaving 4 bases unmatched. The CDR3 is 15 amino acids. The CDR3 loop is CASLDRGRTNEKLFF. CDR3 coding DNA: TGTGCCAGCCTAGACAGGGGGCGAACTAATGAAAAACTGTTTTTT.

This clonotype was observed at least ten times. In nucleotides, the CDR3 is TGCGCCAGCAGCTTGGCCTGGGGCGGGAGCTACGAGCAGTACTTC. As protein: CASSLAWGGSYEQYF. The genes are TRBV5-1 and TRBJ2-7; 7 bases fit TRBD2. The ends lost 0 bases at V and 3 bases at J; junction bases unmatched: 6. CDR1 and CDR2 from the germline V gene are SGHRS and YFSETQ. This CDR3 comprises 15 residues. The full variable domain, with the rest looked up from reference TRBV5-1 and TRBJ2-7, is KAGVTQTPRYLIKTRGQQVTLSCSPISGHRSVSWYQQTPGQGLQFLFEYFSETQRNKGNFPGRFSGRQFSNSRSEMNVSTLELGDSALYLCASSLAWGGSYEQYFGPGTRLTVT.

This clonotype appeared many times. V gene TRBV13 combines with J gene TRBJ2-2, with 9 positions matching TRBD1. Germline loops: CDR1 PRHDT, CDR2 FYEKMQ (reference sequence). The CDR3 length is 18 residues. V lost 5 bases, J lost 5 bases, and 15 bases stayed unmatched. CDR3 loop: CASSPYPLGQGRTGELFF. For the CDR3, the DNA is TGTGCCAGCAGCCCTTATCCGTTGGGACAGGGACGTACCGGGGAGCTGTTTTTT.

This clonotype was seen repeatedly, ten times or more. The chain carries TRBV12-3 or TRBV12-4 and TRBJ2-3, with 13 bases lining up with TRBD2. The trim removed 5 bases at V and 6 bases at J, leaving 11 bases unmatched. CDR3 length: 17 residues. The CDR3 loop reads CASSLFGTSGARDTQYF. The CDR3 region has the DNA TGTGCCAGCAGTCTATTCGGGACTAGCGGGGCTCGCGATACGCAGTATTTT.

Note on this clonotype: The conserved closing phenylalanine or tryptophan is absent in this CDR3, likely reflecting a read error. The CDR3 DNA reads as TGTGCCAGTAGGGGGGAGGCGGATACGCAGTATCTT. Protein sequence: CASRGEADTQYL. The chain couples TRBV19 to TRBJ2-3; the D gene is possibly TRBD2 (6 bases). Looked up from germline, CDR1 is LNHDA and CDR2 is SQIVND (reference sequence). This CDR3 spans 12 amino acids. V lost 6 bases and J 6 bases, leaving 10 bases between the germline ends.

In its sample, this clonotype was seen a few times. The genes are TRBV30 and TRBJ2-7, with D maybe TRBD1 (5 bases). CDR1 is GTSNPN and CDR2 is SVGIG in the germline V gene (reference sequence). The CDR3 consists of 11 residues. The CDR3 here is CAYHQGYEQYF. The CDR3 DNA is TGTGCATACCACCAGGGCTACGAGCAGTACTTC.

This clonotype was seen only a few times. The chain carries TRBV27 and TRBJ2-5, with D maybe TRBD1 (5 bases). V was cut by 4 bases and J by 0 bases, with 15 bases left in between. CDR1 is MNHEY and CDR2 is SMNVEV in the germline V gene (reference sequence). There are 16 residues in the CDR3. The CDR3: CASSSTQGTYQETQYF. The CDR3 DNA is TGTGCCAGCAGTTCAACGCAGGGAACCTACCAAGAGACCCAGTACTTC.